Sequencing of this T cell receptor beta chain was carried out in a study of radiotherapy plus CTLA-4 blockade in lung cancer. Study conclusions and caveats: Response, reportedly, was best predicted by interferon-beta along with early blood T cell clone dynamics.

The V gene's germline CDR1 is ENHRY and CDR2 SYGVKD. The V end lost 4 bases, the J end lost 9 bases, and 21 bases lay between the germline ends. The CDR3 loop spans 15 amino acids. Using immunoSEQ multiplex PCR, the repertoire was profiled, and TCRdb retains in-frame clones only, with some absent. The sample consists of around 65,000 clones, 70% to 80% of them appearing once. To note about this clone: Its target is unknown.

The chain links TRBV10-3 to TRBJ2-5, with a possible D match to TRBD2 (6 bases). The material was peripheral blood, obtained from a patient treated with radiotherapy plus ipilimumab. The clonotype was recovered from a human donor with non-small cell lung cancer who had a complete response to radiotherapy plus ipilimumab. DNA of the CDR3: TGTGCCATCAGTGGGTCCGGACTACCAAGAGGTTCCCAGTACTTC. It specifies CAISGSGLPRGSQYF.